This T cell receptor (beta chain) was sequenced during a study of blood T cell repertoires in COVID-19. Study background: Sample material is recorded as cDNA or gDNA derived from T cells, B-cell-depleted T cells, or PBMCs.

Seattle patients were enrolled during active infection and followed longitudinally. This clone was seen a few times. The CDR3 is 17 amino acids. The germline V gene has CDR1 SGHNT and CDR2 YYREEE (reference sequence). Losses at the gene ends were 10 bases for V and 6 bases for J; bases not matched to a gene: 18. Authors' data handling: Reference gene primer amplification in the assay estimated nucleated cell counts. Sequencing was performed with immunoSEQ multiplex PCR; in TCRdb, only in-frame clones are kept and a portion is missing. D and trimming come from the DNA, and the V and J calls and clone size come from that table. The sample has about 95,000 clones, around 86% seen once.

This sequence joins TRBV5-4 and TRBJ2-5; 13 bases are shared with TRBD2. This clonotype was sampled from a man between 60 and 75 years old with COVID-19, enrolled during active disease. The sequenced material came from peripheral blood. The CDR3 is CASSSGRLAGGGKTQYF. CDR3 sequence (DNA): TGTGCCTCATCCTCAGGGAGACTAGCGGGAGGCGGGAAGACCCAGTACTTC.